This T cell receptor beta chain was captured in a study of graft-versus-host responses after intestinal transplantation. Overall study context: Tacrolimus and steroids were given for roughly 3 years to all recipients after anti-thymocyte globulin induction.

Some clones are missing from TCRdb's copy, which holds only in-frame ones; the method was immunoSEQ multiplex PCR. The sample records tens of thousands of clones, about 94% being singletons. For this clone: Its target is not known.

With 5 bases removed from V and 1 base from J, the gap between germline ends came to 15 bases. The CDR3 consists of 16 residues. This specimen was unstimulated CD4+ T cells sorted from spleen or lymph node cells, taken before transplant. The chain recombines TRBV7-1 with TRBJ1-3; D not certain. TRBV7-1 is an ORF, and what it does is uncertain. The clonotype was recovered from a human donor who was the organ donor for an intestinal transplant. CDR3 coding DNA: TGTGCCAGCAGCCAAGGACTCGTGGGTTCTGGAAACACCATATATTTT. Its protein is CASSQGLVGSGNTIYF.